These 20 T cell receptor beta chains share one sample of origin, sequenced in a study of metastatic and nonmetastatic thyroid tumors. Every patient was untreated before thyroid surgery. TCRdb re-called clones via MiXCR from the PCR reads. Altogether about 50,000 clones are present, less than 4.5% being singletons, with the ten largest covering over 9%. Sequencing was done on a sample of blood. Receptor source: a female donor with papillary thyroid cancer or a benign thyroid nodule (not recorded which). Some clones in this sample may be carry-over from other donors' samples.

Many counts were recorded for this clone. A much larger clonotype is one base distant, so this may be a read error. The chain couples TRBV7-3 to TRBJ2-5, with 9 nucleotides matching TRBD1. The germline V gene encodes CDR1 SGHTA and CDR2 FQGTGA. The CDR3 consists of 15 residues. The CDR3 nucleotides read TGTGCCAGCAGCTCCGGGACAGGGCTGCAAGGGACCCAGTACTTC. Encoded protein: CASSSGTGLQGTQYF.

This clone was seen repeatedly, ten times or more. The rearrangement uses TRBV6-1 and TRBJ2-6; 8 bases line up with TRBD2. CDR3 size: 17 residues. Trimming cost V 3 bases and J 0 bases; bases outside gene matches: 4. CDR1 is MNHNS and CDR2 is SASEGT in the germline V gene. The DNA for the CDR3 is TGTGCCAGCAGTGAGCTAGCGGGTAGCTCTGGGGCCAACGTCCTGACTTTC. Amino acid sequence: CASSELAGSSGANVLTF.

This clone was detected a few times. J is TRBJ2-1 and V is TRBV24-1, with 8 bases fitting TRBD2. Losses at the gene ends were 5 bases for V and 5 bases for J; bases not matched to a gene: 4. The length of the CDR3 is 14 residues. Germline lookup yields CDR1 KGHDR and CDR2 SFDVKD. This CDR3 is CATSAPAGDNEQFF. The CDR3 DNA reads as TGTGCCACCAGTGCCCCAGCGGGAGACAATGAGCAGTTCTTC.

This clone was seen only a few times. The CDR3 DNA sequence: TGTGCCAGCAGCTTAGGCACCGGGGAGCTGTTTTTT. Protein sequence: CASSLGTGELFF. The genes are TRBV11-3 and TRBJ2-2; D unresolved. Looked up from germline, CDR1 is SGHNT and CDR2 is YENEEA. The CDR3 is 12 amino acids. Trimming pared 1 base from V and 4 bases from J, leaving 1 base between.

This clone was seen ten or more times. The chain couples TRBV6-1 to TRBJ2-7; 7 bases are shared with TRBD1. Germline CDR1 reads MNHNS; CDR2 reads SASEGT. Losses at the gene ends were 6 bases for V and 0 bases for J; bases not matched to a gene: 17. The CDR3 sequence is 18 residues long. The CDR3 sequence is CASSRTGTASGISYEQYF. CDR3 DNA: TGTGCCAGCAGCCGAACCGGGACAGCCTCAGGGATCTCCTACGAGCAGTACTTC.

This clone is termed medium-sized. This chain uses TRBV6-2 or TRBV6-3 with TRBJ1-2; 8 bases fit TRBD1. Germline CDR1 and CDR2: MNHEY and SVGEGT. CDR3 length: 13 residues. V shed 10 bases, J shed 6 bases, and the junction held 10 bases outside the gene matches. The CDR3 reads CATSWTDRDGYTF. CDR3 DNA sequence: TGTGCCACTTCATGGACGGACAGGGATGGCTACACCTTC.

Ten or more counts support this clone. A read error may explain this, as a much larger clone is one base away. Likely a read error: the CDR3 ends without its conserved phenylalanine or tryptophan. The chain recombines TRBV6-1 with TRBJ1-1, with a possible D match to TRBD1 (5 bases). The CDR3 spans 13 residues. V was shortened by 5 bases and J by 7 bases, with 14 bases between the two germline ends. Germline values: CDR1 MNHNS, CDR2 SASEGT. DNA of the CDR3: TGTGCCAGCAGTCTGAGTGGGGGAGGTGAAGCTTTCCTT. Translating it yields CASSLSGGGEAFL.

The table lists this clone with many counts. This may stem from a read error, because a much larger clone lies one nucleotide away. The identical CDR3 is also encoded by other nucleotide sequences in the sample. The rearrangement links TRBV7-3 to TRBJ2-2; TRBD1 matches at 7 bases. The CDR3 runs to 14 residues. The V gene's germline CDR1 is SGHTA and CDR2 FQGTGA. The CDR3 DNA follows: TGTGCCAGCAGCAGACAGGGCTACACCGGGGAGCTGTTTTTC. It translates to CASSRQGYTGELFF.

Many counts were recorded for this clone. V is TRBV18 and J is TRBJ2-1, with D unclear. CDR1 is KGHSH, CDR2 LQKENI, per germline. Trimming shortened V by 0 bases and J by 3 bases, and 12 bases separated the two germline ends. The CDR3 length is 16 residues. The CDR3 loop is CASSPPSAQVYNEQFF. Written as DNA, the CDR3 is TGTGCCAGCTCACCACCTTCCGCCCAGGTCTACAATGAGCAGTTCTTC.

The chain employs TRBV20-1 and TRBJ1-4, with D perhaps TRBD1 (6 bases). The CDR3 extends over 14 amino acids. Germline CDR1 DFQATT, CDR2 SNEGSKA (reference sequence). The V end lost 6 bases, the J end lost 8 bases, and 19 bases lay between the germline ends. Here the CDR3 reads CSASGVALSEKLFF. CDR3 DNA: TGCAGTGCCTCAGGGGTGGCCCTTAGCGAAAAACTGTTTTTT.

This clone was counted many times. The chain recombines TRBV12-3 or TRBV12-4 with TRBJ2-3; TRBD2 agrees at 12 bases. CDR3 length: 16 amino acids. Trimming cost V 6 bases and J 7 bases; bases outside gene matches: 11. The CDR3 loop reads CASSLDTSGRSYTQYF. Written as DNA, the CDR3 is TGTGCCAGCAGCCTAGACACTAGCGGGAGGTCGTATACGCAGTATTTT.

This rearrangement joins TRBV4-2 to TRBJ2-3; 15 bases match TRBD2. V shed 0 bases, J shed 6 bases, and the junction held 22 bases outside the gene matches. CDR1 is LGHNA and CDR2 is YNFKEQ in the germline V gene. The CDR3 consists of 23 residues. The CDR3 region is CASSQDPPITGGLAGGGADTQYF. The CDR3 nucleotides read TGTGCCAGCAGCCAAGACCCTCCGATAACCGGGGGACTAGCGGGAGGAGGTGCCGATACGCAGTATTTT.

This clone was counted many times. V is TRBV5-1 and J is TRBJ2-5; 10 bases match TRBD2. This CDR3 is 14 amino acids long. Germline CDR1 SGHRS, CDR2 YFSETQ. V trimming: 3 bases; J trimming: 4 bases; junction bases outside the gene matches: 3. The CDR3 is CASSSLAGGETQYF. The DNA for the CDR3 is TGCGCCAGCAGCTCATTAGCGGGAGGAGAGACCCAGTACTTC.

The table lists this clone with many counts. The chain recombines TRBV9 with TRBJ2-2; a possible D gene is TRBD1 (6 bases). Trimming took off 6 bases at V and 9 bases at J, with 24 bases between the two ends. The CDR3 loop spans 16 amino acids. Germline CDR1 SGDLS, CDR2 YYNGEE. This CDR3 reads CASTPVLAGDVRELFF. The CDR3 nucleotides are TGTGCCAGCACCCCCGTATTAGCAGGGGATGTGCGGGAGCTGTTTTTT.

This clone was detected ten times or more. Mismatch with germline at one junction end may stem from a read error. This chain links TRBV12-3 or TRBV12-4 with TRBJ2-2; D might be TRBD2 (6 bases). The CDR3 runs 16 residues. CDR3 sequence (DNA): TGTGCCAGCAGTTGGGCGGGGCTCGCGAACACCGGGGGGCTGTTTTTT. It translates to CASSWAGLANTGGLFF.

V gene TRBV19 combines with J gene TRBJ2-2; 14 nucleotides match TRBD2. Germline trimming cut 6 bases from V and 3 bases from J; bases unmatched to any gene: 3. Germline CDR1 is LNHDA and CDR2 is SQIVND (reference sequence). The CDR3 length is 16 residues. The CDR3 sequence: CASSGTSGSYTGELFF. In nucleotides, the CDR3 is TGTGCCAGTAGCGGGACTAGCGGGAGCTACACCGGGGAGCTGTTTTTT.

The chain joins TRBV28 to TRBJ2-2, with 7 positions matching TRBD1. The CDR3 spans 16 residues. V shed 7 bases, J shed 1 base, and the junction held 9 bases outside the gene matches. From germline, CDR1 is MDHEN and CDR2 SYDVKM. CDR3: CASTPERQGNTGELFF. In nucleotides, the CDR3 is TGTGCCAGCACTCCCGAGAGACAGGGGAACACCGGGGAGCTGTTTTTT.

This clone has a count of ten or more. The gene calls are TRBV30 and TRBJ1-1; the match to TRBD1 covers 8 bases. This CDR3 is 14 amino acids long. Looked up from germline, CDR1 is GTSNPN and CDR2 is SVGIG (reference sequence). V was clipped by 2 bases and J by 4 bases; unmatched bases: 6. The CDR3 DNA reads TGTGCCTGGAGTCCGCTTACAGGGGGCACTGAAGCTTTCTTT. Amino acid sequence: CAWSPLTGGTEAFF.

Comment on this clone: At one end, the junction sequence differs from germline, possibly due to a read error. The CDR3 region is CIVGDRGQGSYEQYF. The CDR3 coding sequence is TGCATCGTTGGGGACAGGGGGCAAGGATCCTACGAGCAGTACTTC. The J gene is TRBJ2-7, the V gene TRBV29-1, with 12 nucleotides matching TRBD1. CDR3 length: 15 amino acids. The germline CDR1 and CDR2 sequences are SQVTM and ANQGSEA.

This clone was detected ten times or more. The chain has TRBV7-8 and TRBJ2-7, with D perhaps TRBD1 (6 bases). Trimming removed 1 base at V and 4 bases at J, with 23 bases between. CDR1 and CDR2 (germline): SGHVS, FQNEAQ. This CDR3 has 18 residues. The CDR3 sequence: CASSLVGAALAPTYEQYF. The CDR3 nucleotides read TGTGCCAGCAGCTTAGTGGGGGCGGCGCTAGCTCCCACTTACGAGCAGTACTTC.